These 22 T cell receptor beta chains were sequenced from one sample in a study of blood T cell repertoires in COVID-19. Here immunoSEQ multiplex PCR was the method, and the copy in TCRdb shows in-frame clones only, minus some. The sample shows 150,000 to 200,000 clones, over 75% of them seen only once. The sequenced material came from peripheral blood. These receptors were taken from a man between 60 and 75 years old with active or convalescent COVID-19.

The chain uses TRBV5-1 and TRBJ1-5; D is ambiguous. Germline CDR1 is SGHRS and CDR2 is YFSETQ. The CDR3 extends over 14 amino acids. Between the trimmed V and J ends, which lost 0 bases and 5 bases, there was a span of 9 bases. CDR3 sequence reads: CASSLGGQHQPQHF. CDR3 DNA sequence: TGCGCCAGCAGCTTGGGAGGGCAGCATCAGCCCCAGCATTTT. Supplemented by reference TRBV5-1 and TRBJ1-5, the full variable domain reads KAGVTQTPRYLIKTRGQQVTLSCSPISGHRSVSWYQQTPGQGLQFLFEYFSETQRNKGNFPGRFSGRQFSNSRSEMNVSTLELGDSALYLCASSLGGQHQPQHFGDGTRLSIL.

The chain links TRBV7-2 to TRBJ1-4, with 9 bases matching TRBD1. The germline V gene has CDR1 SGHTA and CDR2 FQGNSA. The CDR3 has 17 residues. V was clipped by 5 bases and J by 3 bases; unmatched bases: 10. CDR3 bases: TGTGCCAGCAGCCCCCGGACAGGGGAGAAGGCTAATGAAAAACTGTTTTTT. Protein: CASSPRTGEKANEKLFF.

V gene TRBV29-1 combines with J gene TRBJ2-1; 13 bases match TRBD2. The CDR3 totals 16 residues. The V gene's germline CDR1 is SQVTM and CDR2 ANQGSEA. With 4 bases clipped from V and 9 bases from J, the junction kept 12 bases outside the gene matches. CDR3 sequence (DNA): TGCAGCGTTGGGACAGGGGGGACTAGCGGGAAGGGTGAGCAGTTCTTC. This sequence encodes CSVGTGGTSGKGEQFF.

The chain couples TRBV5-1 to TRBJ1-6; D gene ambiguous. Germline lookup yields CDR1 SGHRS and CDR2 YFSETQ. The CDR3 sequence is 13 residues long. Trimming removed 2 bases at V and 10 bases at J, with 10 bases between. The CDR3 DNA reads as TGCGCCAGCAGCTTACGCAGTGAATCACCCCTCCACTTT. Its protein is CASSLRSESPLHF.

The rearrangement joins TRBV28 to TRBJ2-5; TRBD1 matches 8 bases. CDR3 length: 14 residues. Trimming took 3 bases from V and 5 from J; bases not matched to a gene: 5. CDR1 MDHEN and CDR2 SYDVKM come from the germline V gene. The CDR3: CASSLDRVWETQYF. Written as DNA, the CDR3 is TGTGCCAGCAGTTTGGACAGGGTGTGGGAGACCCAGTACTTC.

The rearrangement links TRBV4-1 to TRBJ2-1; 7 bases agree with TRBD1. This CDR3 has 13 residues. J gave up 14 bases and V 3 bases, and 10 bases lay outside the gene matches. From germline, CDR1 is MGHRA and CDR2 YSYEKL. The CDR3 coding sequence is TGCGCCAGCAGCCAGGCAGGGACAGCCGGGAAGTTCTTC. Residues: CASSQAGTAGKFF.

This clone was counted a single time. The rearrangement links TRBV5-5 to TRBJ2-1; 7 bases match TRBD2. Unmatched junction bases numbered 13, after V lost 4 bases and J lost 6 bases. This CDR3 is built from 16 residues. Germline CDR1 and CDR2: SGHKS and YYEKEE (reference sequence). CDR3 amino acids: CASSGASGLASNEQFF. In DNA, the CDR3 is TGTGCCAGCAGCGGGGCTAGCGGTCTAGCTTCCAATGAGCAGTTCTTC.

This chain connects TRBV18 to TRBJ2-5, with 9 bases aligning to TRBD2. Trimming at V came to 0 bases and at J to 2 bases, leaving 4 bases not matched to a gene. This CDR3 is 16 amino acids long. Germline CDR1 and CDR2: KGHSH and LQKENI. CDR3 residues: CASSPPTRGGQETQYF. The CDR3 DNA reads as TGTGCCAGCTCACCACCAACGCGGGGGGGACAAGAGACCCAGTACTTC.

The V gene is TRBV3-1 (or the pseudogene TRBV3-2), the J gene TRBJ2-5, with 9 nucleotides matching TRBD2. The CDR3 has 14 residues. Trimming took 2 bases from V and 6 from J; bases not matched to a gene: 4. CDR1 LGHDT and CDR2 YNNKEL come from the germline V gene (reference sequence). This CDR3 reads CASSQRAGGQTQYF. The CDR3 DNA follows: TGTGCCAGCAGCCAAAGAGCGGGGGGACAGACCCAGTACTTC.

V is TRBV19 and J is TRBJ1-5; D perhaps matches TRBD1 (6 bases). The CDR3 consists of 16 residues. Germline CDR1 reads LNHDA; CDR2 reads SQIVND (reference sequence). The ends were cut back, 9 bases at V and 0 bases at J, with 18 bases in the middle. The CDR3 nucleotides are TGTGCCAGCCGTCCTTGGGACATCAATAGCAATCAGCCCCAGCATTTT. Translating gives CASRPWDINSNQPQHF.

The chain links TRBV23-1 to TRBJ1-5; D is unresolved. TRBV23-1 is an ORF; its function is uncertain. This CDR3 region has 15 residues. The ends were cut back, 2 bases at V and 4 bases at J, with 12 bases in the middle. The CDR3 is CASSQGQAVNQPQHF. As DNA, the CDR3 is TGCGCCAGCAGTCAAGGCCAGGCCGTAAATCAGCCCCAGCATTTT.

This clone was detected a few times. V is TRBV12-3 or TRBV12-4 and J is TRBJ1-1; D call uncertain. The CDR3 sequence is 13 residues long. Trimming cost V 5 bases and J 6 bases, with 13 bases left between them. This chain's CDR3 is CASSRLLEAEAFF. The CDR3 coding sequence is TGTGCCAGCAGTCGATTACTGGAGGCTGAAGCTTTCTTT.

The chain recombines TRBV13 with TRBJ2-7; possible D gene TRBD1, 6 bases. V was trimmed by 2 bases and J by 5 bases, leaving 13 bases between them. The CDR3 runs to 14 residues. Germline loops: CDR1 PRHDT, CDR2 FYEKMQ (reference sequence). The DNA for the CDR3 is TGTGCCAGCAGCTTATTGGGGGCGCTCGACGAGCAGTACTTC. Protein: CASSLLGALDEQYF. The full variable domain, completed using reference TRBV13 and TRBJ2-7, is AAGVIQSPRHLIKEKRETATLKCYPIPRHDTVYWYQQGPGQDPQFLISFYEKMQSDKGSIPDRFSAQQFSDYHSELNMSSLELGDSALYFCASSLLGALDEQYFGPGTRLTVT.

The chain uses TRBV9 and TRBJ2-1; TRBD2 agrees at 10 bases. V was pared by 4 bases and J by 10 bases, with 11 bases of the junction left unmatched. The CDR3 is 15 amino acids. Per the germline V gene, CDR1 is SGDLS and CDR2 is YYNGEE. CDR3: CASSPGTSADREQFF. The CDR3 region has the DNA TGTGCCAGCAGCCCCGGGACTAGCGCGGATCGGGAGCAGTTCTTC.

V usage is TRBV5-1 and J usage is TRBJ1-4; 9 positions match TRBD1. Germline V CDR1 and CDR2: SGHRS, YFSETQ. The CDR3 runs 15 residues. V was clipped by 0 bases and J by 8 bases; unmatched bases: 5. The CDR3 here is CASSLGPGQGEKLFF. CDR3 DNA sequence: TGCGCCAGCAGCTTGGGACCGGGACAGGGAGAAAAACTGTTTTTT.

The chain combines TRBV4-1 with TRBJ2-1; TRBD2 aligns across 11 bases. With 1 base clipped from V and 7 bases from J, the junction kept 3 bases outside the gene matches. Germline assignment: CDR1 MGHRA and CDR2 YSYEKL. The CDR3 length is 15 residues. DNA of the CDR3: TGCGCCAGCAGCCAAGTGGCTAGCGGGAGGAATGAGCAGTTCTTC. Encoded protein: CASSQVASGRNEQFF.

The genes are TRBV7-9 and TRBJ2-5; weak D call: TRBD1 (6 bases). This CDR3 has 14 amino acids. Germline V gene data show CDR1 as SEHNR and CDR2 as FQNEAQ (reference sequence). Trimming took 4 bases from V and 3 from J, leaving 12 bases between them. CDR3 sequence reads: CASSSVQGKETQYF. CDR3 sequence (DNA): TGTGCCAGCAGCTCGGTCCAGGGGAAAGAGACCCAGTACTTC.

Here the CDR3 DNA reads TGCGCCAGCAGCTTGGAAGCCCCCTACAATGAGCAGTTCTTC. Residues: CASSLEAPYNEQFF. V is TRBV5-1 and J is TRBJ2-1; D not certain. The CDR3 covers 14 residues. The V gene lost 0 bases and the J gene lost 2 bases, with 6 bases spanning the gap. CDR1 is SGHRS and CDR2 is YFSETQ in the germline V gene.

CDR3 sequence (DNA): TGCGCCAGCGTACCGACAGGGGCAGATACGCAGTATTTT. It encodes CASVPTGADTQYF. The genes are TRBV5-1 and TRBJ2-3; 8 nucleotides agree with TRBD1. Trimming at V came to 7 bases and at J to 4 bases, leaving 5 bases not matched to a gene. This CDR3 is 13 amino acids long. Germline V gives CDR1 SGHRS, CDR2 YFSETQ.

This clone was counted once. The chain is built from TRBV19 and TRBJ1-5; 9 bases align to TRBD1. Germline V lookup: CDR1 LNHDA, CDR2 SQIVND (reference sequence). The J segment lost 4 bases and the V segment lost 8 bases, leaving 6 bases of the junction unmatched. The CDR3 is 14 amino acids. The DNA for the CDR3 is TGTGCCAGTTCGGGACAGGGCGGTAATCAGCCCCAGCATTTT. Translation: CASSGQGGNQPQHF.

The chain carries TRBV14 and TRBJ2-5, with 10 bases fitting TRBD2. The V segment lost 0 bases and the J segment 3 bases; nucleotides outside the gene matches: 7. Germline loops: CDR1 SGHDN, CDR2 FVKESK. The CDR3 has 17 residues. CDR3: CASSQDRWTSGKETQYF. Here the CDR3 DNA reads TGTGCCAGCAGCCAAGATCGATGGACTAGCGGCAAAGAGACCCAGTACTTC.

This clone was found a few times. This chain uses TRBV5-1 with TRBJ1-6, with D possibly TRBD1 on 6 matching bases. Per the germline V gene, CDR1 is SGHRS and CDR2 is YFSETQ. This CDR3 spans 16 amino acids. V was shortened by 0 bases and J by 5 bases, with 12 bases between the two germline ends. The CDR3 nucleotides read TGCGCCAGCAGCTTGGCCACGGGGACACATAATTCACCCCTCCACTTT. Its translation is CASSLATGTHNSPLHF.